One T cell receptor (beta chain) is described in this entry. A sample-barcoded 5' primer and a J-beta primer mix were used in a second PCR of roughly 7 to 11 cycles. CDR3-containing paired-end reads numbered at least 2.5 million in each sample. TCRdb re-called the 5' RACE reads with MiXCR, one entry per CDR3 protein. The table includes around 990,000 distinct CDR3 sequences, around two fifths detected once. Donation came from healthy Caucasian individuals in Russia who were aged 6 to 90. J was trimmed by 0 bases and V by 3 bases; bases with no gene match: 8. The CDR3 loop spans 16 amino acids. CDR1 is DFQATT and CDR2 is SNEGSKA in the germline V gene (reference sequence). The data were obtained in a study of blood T cells in healthy people across ages.

This clonotype was obtained from a man aged 18 to 30 in good health. Sequencing was done on a sample of blood. The rearrangement joins TRBV20-1 to TRBJ1-5, with 7 nucleotides matching TRBD1. The chain's CDR3 is CSASGREGASNQPQHF. The CDR3 nucleotides are TGCAGTGCTAGTGGGAGGGAGGGGGCTAGCAATCAGCCCCAGCATTTT.